This T cell receptor (beta chain) originates from a study of T cells in Graves' hyperthyroidism and ophthalmopathy. Study outcomes and limitations: In blood, most of the thyroid clonotypes expanded above 0.001 were also present. A 13 V-J signature model discriminated ophthalmopathy versus stable hyperthyroidism.

Per germline, CDR1 SGHAT and CDR2 FQNNGV. CDR3 length: 14 amino acids. V lost 2 bases and J lost 5, with 13 bases in between. The table lists this clonotype with many counts. The antigen is undetermined. Authors of the study amplified TCR beta CDR3 regions from RNA transcripts. The HTBI primer set was used in a first-round RT-PCR of the TCR CDR3. TCRdb recomputed calls from the multiplex PCR reads with MiXCR, one row per CDR3 protein. In the table there are hundreds of thousands of distinct CDR3 sequences, roughly 15% of which are singletons. The study excluded patients with uncontrolled infection, other autoimmune disease, pregnancy or lactation. Fresh peripheral blood, 10 ml, was the source of the PBMCs.

Sequenced input: blood. The chain recombines TRBV11-2 with TRBJ2-7, with D tentatively TRBD1 (5 bases). This receptor was obtained from a woman aged 40 to 50 with Graves' ophthalmopathy. CDR3 in amino acids: CASSLMPRAHEQYF. The CDR3 DNA reads TGTGCCAGCAGCTTAATGCCCAGGGCCCACGAGCAGTACTTC.